Each of the 23 T cell receptor beta chains below was sequenced from the same sample in a study of cytomegalovirus exposure and HLA in healthy donors. Vbeta (60) and Jbeta (13) primers were used in the PCR. The repertoire was sequenced with immunoSEQ multiplex PCR; TCRdb's copy has only in-frame clones and lacks some. The sample lists 150,000 to 200,000 clones, roughly four fifths seen once, with around 0.1% in the top ten. The sequencing sample was made of PBMCs. Receptor source: a boy aged 2 to 9 in good health and CMV-seronegative.

CDR3 loop: CASSGTSGGLNEQFF. The CDR3 region has the DNA TGCGCCAGCAGCGGTACTAGCGGGGGGCTCAATGAGCAGTTCTTC. The chain employs TRBV4-3 and TRBJ2-1, with 12 bases fitting TRBD2. CDR1 is LGHNA and CDR2 is YSLEER in the germline V gene. The CDR3 covers 15 residues. Trimming cost V 5 bases and J 6 bases; bases outside gene matches: 5.

In the case of this clone: Relative to the germline gene, one junction end is altered; a read error may explain this. The V and J genes are TRBV7-7 and TRBJ2-5; D unclear. The germline V gene has CDR1 SSHAT and CDR2 FNYEAQ (reference sequence). The CDR3 has 15 residues. The CDR3 loop reads CASSLNLLHQETQYF. CDR3 DNA sequence: TGTGCTAGCAGCCTTAACCTACTTCATCAAGAGACCCAGTACTTC.

The gene calls are TRBV7-2 and TRBJ1-2; a possible D gene is TRBD1 (5 bases). The length of the CDR3 is 13 residues. Germline CDR1 and CDR2: SGHTA and FQGNSA. The V gene lost 3 bases and the J gene lost 4 bases, with 9 bases spanning the gap. Here the CDR3 reads CASSFGGPYGYTF. The CDR3 DNA sequence: TGTGCCAGCAGCTTCGGGGGACCCTATGGCTACACCTTC.

The chain couples TRBV29-1 to TRBJ1-1; 8 nucleotides align to TRBD1. Germline CDR1 reads SQVTM; CDR2 reads ANQGSEA. Losses at the gene ends were 7 bases for V and 4 bases for J; bases not matched to a gene: 5. This CDR3 contains 12 residues. The CDR3 bases are TGCAGCGGCACAGGGGGGGGCACTGAAGCTTTCTTT. This translates into CSGTGGGTEAFF.

This clone appeared once. The V call is TRBV6-4, the J call TRBJ1-4; the match to TRBD1 covers 11 bases. With 5 bases clipped from V and 12 bases from J, the junction kept 5 bases outside the gene matches. This CDR3 has 13 amino acids. From germline, CDR1 is MRHNA and CDR2 SNTAGT. The chain's CDR3 is CASSPGQGGELFF. In DNA form, the CDR3 reads TGTGCCAGCAGTCCGGGACAGGGGGGAGAACTGTTTTTT.

About this clone itself: The identical CDR3 is also encoded by other nucleotide sequences in the sample. V is TRBV6-6 and J is TRBJ1-2; 9 nucleotides line up with TRBD1. The germline V gene has CDR1 MNHNY and CDR2 SVGAGI (reference sequence). The CDR3 has 15 amino acids. The J segment lost 3 bases and the V segment lost 4 bases, leaving 6 bases of the junction unmatched. The CDR3 DNA reads as TGTGCCAGCAGTTCCCCGGGACAGGGAGACTATGGCTACACCTTC. Translating gives CASSSPGQGDYGYTF.

The chain combines TRBV15 with TRBJ1-5; 9 bases fit TRBD1. This CDR3 spans 19 amino acids. V lost 0 bases and J lost 6; bases outside the gene matches: 15. Germline lookup yields CDR1 LNHNV and CDR2 YYDKDF (reference sequence). For the CDR3, the DNA is TGTGCCACCAGCAGAGATCTTCTAGAGGGACAGGGTGAAGGTCAGCCCCAGCATTTT. As protein: CATSRDLLEGQGEGQPQHF. Full variable domain (missing parts from reference TRBV15 and TRBJ1-5): DAMVIQNPRYQVTQFGKPVTLSCSQTLNHNVMYWYQQKSSQAPKLLFHYYDKDFNNEADTPDNFQSRRPNTSFCFLDIRSPGLGDTAMYLCATSRDLLEGQGEGQPQHFGDGTRLSIL.

This rearrangement joins TRBV11-1 to TRBJ2-5; no clear D. Deletions cut 1 base from V and 0 bases from J, with 6 bases between. This CDR3 region has 14 residues. The germline CDR1 and CDR2 sequences are SGHAT and FQDESV (reference sequence). The CDR3: CASSLDDYQETQYF. CDR3 DNA: TGTGCCAGCAGCTTAGACGACTACCAAGAGACCCAGTACTTC.

CDR3 coding DNA: TGTGCCAGCAGCGCGACAGTATCCGAAATTCATCCGAAAACTCACTACAATGAGCAGTTCTTC. It yields the protein CASSATVSEIHPKTHYNEQFF. This chain joins TRBV7-6 and TRBJ2-1; weak D call: TRBD1 (5 bases). The V end lost 5 bases, the J end lost 3 bases, and 32 bases lay between the germline ends. The CDR3 sequence is 21 residues long. CDR1 SGHVS and CDR2 FNYEAQ come from the germline V gene.

V usage is TRBV14 and J usage is TRBJ1-2, with TRBD1 matching 8 bases. CDR3 length equals 16 residues. CDR1 SGHDN and CDR2 FVKESK come from the germline V gene. The V segment lost 4 bases and the J segment 1 base; nucleotides outside the gene matches: 8. CDR3 in DNA: TGTGCCAGCAGCCGTGACAGGGGAACCTTTAACTATGGCTACACCTTC. Translation gives CASSRDRGTFNYGYTF.

This chain connects TRBV29-1 to TRBJ2-2; the match to TRBD2 covers 10 bases. There are 14 residues in the CDR3. V lost 1 base and J lost 4; bases outside the gene matches: 0. The germline CDR1 and CDR2 sequences are SQVTM and ANQGSEA. The DNA of the CDR3 is TGCAGCGTTGAAGGGACTAGCGGCACCGGGGAGCTGTTTTTT. Translation gives CSVEGTSGTGELFF.

The V call is TRBV28, the J call TRBJ1-4; 7 bases map to TRBD1. The CDR3 sequence is 15 residues long. With V trimmed by 6 bases and J by 8 bases, 12 bases remained unmatched. Germline CDR1 and CDR2: MDHEN and SYDVKM. CDR3 sequence (DNA): TGTGCCAGCAGCCAGACAGGGTCAGGCCCCGAAAAACTGTTTTTT. Encoded protein: CASSQTGSGPEKLFF.

The V call is TRBV4-2, the J call TRBJ2-3; tentative D call: TRBD2 (7 bases). Germline CDR1 LGHNA, CDR2 YNFKEQ. The CDR3 is 16 residues long. The V end was cut by 1 base, the J end by 2 bases, with 13 bases between. The CDR3 DNA reads TGTGCCAGCAGCCAAGCCCCGGGGGGCCTCACAGATACGCAGTATTTT. The encoded protein is CASSQAPGGLTDTQYF.

The V gene is TRBV7-9, the J gene TRBJ2-7; a weak D match, TRBD1 (6 bases). Trimming removed 1 base from V and 5 bases from J, with 18 bases in between. The CDR3 is 16 amino acids. Germline V gives CDR1 SEHNR, CDR2 FQNEAQ (reference sequence). The CDR3 region is CASSLERVGGAHEQYF. The CDR3, as DNA: TGTGCCAGCAGCTTAGAGAGGGTTGGGGGCGCACACGAGCAGTACTTC.

The chain uses TRBV4-3 and TRBJ2-5, with TRBD2 matching over 10 bases. Trimming at V came to 2 bases and at J to 5 bases, leaving 2 bases not matched to a gene. The length of the CDR3 is 14 residues. Germline CDR1 reads LGHNA; CDR2 reads YSLEER. CDR3 protein: CASSQQAGGETQYF. The CDR3 bases are TGCGCCAGCAGCCAACAAGCGGGGGGGGAGACCCAGTACTTC.

V is TRBV7-9 and J is TRBJ2-7, with D perhaps TRBD1 (5 bases). The germline V and J ends were trimmed by 5 bases and 0 bases, with 17 bases remaining between them. Germline V gives CDR1 SEHNR, CDR2 FQNEAQ (reference sequence). This CDR3 contains 16 residues. The CDR3 sequence: CASSRSQGTHSYEQYF. CDR3 bases: TGTGCCAGCAGCCGATCCCAGGGAACACACTCCTACGAGCAGTACTTC.

J is TRBJ2-7 and V is TRBV4-3; D might be TRBD1 (6 bases). Germline values: CDR1 LGHNA, CDR2 YSLEER. CDR3 length: 15 residues. V was pared by 4 bases and J by 0 bases, with 13 bases between. CDR3 coding DNA: TGCGCCAGCAGCCTGGGGGCGTTCAGCTCCTACGAGCAGTACTTC. Protein sequence: CASSLGAFSSYEQYF.

The chain has TRBV6-1 and TRBJ1-4, with 9 positions matching TRBD1. V lost 11 bases to trimming and J lost 8 bases; unmatched junction nucleotides: 12. This CDR3 has 14 amino acids. Germline V gene sequence: CDR1 MNHNS, CDR2 SASEGT. The CDR3 sequence is CASRRDREGEKLFF. The CDR3 nucleotides read TGTGCCTCCCGAAGGGACAGGGAGGGGGAAAAACTGTTTTTT.

This clone is a singleton in its sample. The V and J genes are TRBV5-6 and TRBJ2-5; perhaps TRBD1 as D (5 bases). The J call may be in error: the DNA end matches TRBJ2-7 better. CDR3 size: 16 residues. The germline V gene encodes CDR1 SGHDT and CDR2 YYEEEE. Here the CDR3 DNA reads TGTGCCAGCAGCTTGCCCGGACACTTGAGCTCCTACGAGCAGTACTTC. Translated: CASSLPGHLSSYEQYF.

V and J are TRBV10-3 and TRBJ2-5; no reliable D call. Matching the DNA end better, TRBJ2-7 makes the J call doubtful. The length of the CDR3 is 13 residues. Germline V gene lookup returns CDR1 ENHRY and CDR2 SYGVKD. CDR3 protein: CAISESTPYEQYF. CDR3 nucleotides: TGTGCCATCAGTGAATCTACCCCCTACGAGCAGTACTTC.

This clone turned up a few times. V and J are TRBV7-2 and TRBJ1-4; D perhaps matches TRBD1 (6 bases). The CDR3 runs to 14 residues. Germline V gene lookup returns CDR1 SGHTA and CDR2 FQGNSA. Trimming removed 5 bases at V and 8 bases at J, with 15 bases between. The CDR3 DNA follows: TGTGCCAGCAGCAACAGGGTGCAAAGCGAAAAACTGTTTTTT. This sequence encodes CASSNRVQSEKLFF. Filled out from reference TRBV7-2 and TRBJ1-4, the complete variable domain reads GAGVSQSPSNKVTEKGKDVELRCDPISGHTALYWYRQSLGQGLEFLIYFQGNSAPDKSGLPSDRFSAERTGGSVSTLTIQRTQQEDSAVYLCASSNRVQSEKLFFGSGTQLSVL.

The V call is TRBV5-3, the J call TRBJ1-5; unclear D gene. TRBV5-3 is treated as an ORF (open reading frame) with a function not yet certain. This CDR3 comprises 20 residues. Trimming removed 3 bases from V and 2 bases from J, with 27 bases in between. The CDR3 sequence is CARSSHPDLFISRGNQPQHF. DNA of the CDR3: TGTGCCAGAAGCTCCCATCCGGACTTATTCATTTCGCGGGGCAATCAGCCCCAGCATTTT.

This rearrangement joins TRBV2 to TRBJ1-2; no firm D call. The V end lost 5 bases, the J end lost 0 bases, and 13 bases lay between the germline ends. CDR1 SNHLY and CDR2 FYNNEI come from the germline V gene. There are 15 residues in the CDR3. CDR3 nucleotide sequence: TGTGCCAGCAGTTACGCGGATGACGCTAACTATGGCTACACCTTC. As protein: CASSYADDANYGYTF. Complete variable domain (other parts from reference TRBV2 and TRBJ1-2): EPEVTQTPSHQVTQMGQEVILRCVPISNHLYFYWYRQILGQKVEFLVSFYNNEISEKSEIFDDQFSVERPDGSNFTLKIRSTKLEDSAMYFCASSYADDANYGYTFGSGTRLTVV.